The sequence of this TCR beta chain was determined in a study of blood T cell repertoires in COVID-19. Study as a whole: Italy, Spain and the United States were the sources of the convalescent and acute COVID-19 samples.

The V end lost 5 bases, the J end lost 4 bases, and 12 bases lay between the germline ends. The CDR3 is 14 amino acids. The germline CDR1 and CDR2 sequences are MNHNS and SASEGT. TCRdb's table, derived via immunoSEQ multiplex PCR, lists solely in-frame clones and lacks some. The data show some 280,000 clones, with around four fifths seen just once and 4.1% held by the top ten. The receptor was derived from a woman aged 45-60 years with active or convalescent COVID-19. This chain joins TRBV6-1 and TRBJ1-5; D may be TRBD1 (6 bases). Sequenced sample: peripheral blood. The CDR3 here is CASSPQGWNQPQHF. CDR3 DNA sequence: TGTGCCAGCAGTCCACAGGGTTGGAATCAGCCCCAGCATTTT.